The sample holds a few counts of the clone carrying this T cell receptor beta chain. The antigen remains undetermined. The data originate from a study of cytomegalovirus exposure and HLA in healthy donors. Study background: Earlier, 150 million to 200 million T cells were analyzed, and about 100 million unique TCR beta sequences were found among them.

Study outcomes and limitations: Using a false discovery rate of 0.05, a later analysis showed that around 16,000 TCR beta sequences were associated with HLA alleles. Upon later analysis, TCR association rates were observed to vary by HLA locus, being highest for DRB1 and lowest for HLA-C. As a later analysis showed, several of the most significant clusters appeared to be linked to common viral pathogens.

Primers for the PCR totalled 60 Vbeta and 13 Jbeta. TCRdb's table, derived via immunoSEQ multiplex PCR, lists solely in-frame clones and lacks some. The profile covers around 130,000 clones, with roughly four fifths appearing a single time and about 1.7% taken by the ten largest. This CDR3 is built from 15 residues. The germline gives CDR1 MNHEY, CDR2 SVGAGI. V dropped 7 bases and J dropped 3; count of bases not matched to a gene: 7. The V and J genes are TRBV6-5 and TRBJ1-1; 11 nucleotides align to TRBD1. The TCR comes from a woman between 50 and 59 years old in good health and CMV-seronegative. Sequences were obtained from PBMCs. CDR3 in amino acids: CASNRDRGKYTEAFF. In nucleotides, the CDR3 is TGTGCCAGCAATAGGGACAGGGGGAAGTACACTGAAGCTTTCTTT.